This T cell receptor beta chain was profiled in a study of regulatory T cells in long-lasting Graves disease. CDR1 LNHDA and CDR2 SQIVND come from the germline V gene (reference sequence). Trimming cost V 5 bases and J 7 bases; bases outside gene matches: 6. CDR3 length: 13 residues. Sequencing libraries for TCR beta were prepared with iRepertoire HTBI primers and Arm-PCR of CDR3 regions. Each CDR3 protein gets one entry after TCRdb re-called the multiplex PCR reads with MiXCR. The sample has over 650,000 distinct CDR3 sequences; 25% to 35% are singletons. Time point defined: persistent/refractory GD, antithyroid drugs over 5 years with positive TRAb. PBMC RNA served as the TCR library source. Study-wide points: For persistent Graves' patients, TCR diversity was lower than for newly diagnosed ones. Persistent patients had more shared public clonotypes (around 3,000) than new patients (about 920).

A few counts support this clonotype. The antigen is unknown. The sequence was obtained from a female donor with Graves disease. The sample consisted of peripheral blood mononuclear cells (PBMCs), taken when the disease was refractory, from a patient treated with antithyroid drugs. This chain uses TRBV19 with TRBJ2-7; 9 bases align to TRBD1. CDR3 nucleotide sequence: TGTGCCAGTAGTGTACAGGGGGCTCAAGAGCAGTACTTC. Translating it yields CASSVQGAQEQYF.